The 14 T cell receptor beta chains below come from one sample, sequenced in a study of cytomegalovirus exposure and HLA in healthy donors (TCRdb year 2017). The library was generated by the immunoSEQ multiplex PCR assay. For the multiplex PCR, a mixture combining 60 forward primers for TCR Vbeta segments and 13 reverse primers for TCR Jbeta segments was used. TCRdb re-hosts the immuneACCESS table, in-frame sequences only. Its copies lack some clones; in the studies checked, an unresolved V gene accounts for under half of them, and the cause for the rest is not known. The table for this sample shows about 130,000 clones. Of the sample, roughly 1.7% falls within the top ten clones. The specimen sequenced was PBMCs. The receptors were sampled from a man in his late teens or twenties in good health and CMV-seronegative.

This chain connects TRBV7-2 to TRBJ2-1; 9 bases match TRBD1. The CDR3 length is 14 residues. With 4 bases clipped from V and 9 bases from J, the junction kept 7 bases outside the gene matches. Germline V gene sequence: CDR1 SGHTA, CDR2 FQGNSA. CDR3 loop: CASSSGTGITEQFF. The CDR3 nucleotides read TGTGCCAGCAGCTCAGGGACAGGGATCACTGAGCAGTTCTTC.

This sequence joins TRBV5-1 and TRBJ2-1; tentatively, D is TRBD1 (5 bases). This CDR3 has 17 amino acids. The germline V and J ends were trimmed by 4 bases and 9 bases, with 26 bases remaining between them. Germline lookup yields CDR1 SGHRS and CDR2 YFSETQ. Written as DNA, the CDR3 is TGCGCCAGCAGCCGGCCGACCAGGGCTACAGCCCCCTCTGAGCAGTTCTTC. Translating it yields CASSRPTRATAPSEQFF.

The J gene is TRBJ2-1, the V gene TRBV4-3; 15 bases align to TRBD2. The CDR3 sequence is 18 residues long. Germline lookup yields CDR1 LGHNA and CDR2 YSLEER. J gave up 4 bases and V 1 base, and 5 bases lay outside the gene matches. CDR3 in DNA: TGCGCCAGCAGCCAAGGTGGGACTAGCGGGAGGACTTACAATGAGCAGTTCTTC. This sequence encodes CASSQGGTSGRTYNEQFF.

V gene TRBV6-5 combines with J gene TRBJ1-5, with a possible D match to TRBD1 (5 bases). Germline CDR1 is MNHEY and CDR2 is SVGAGI. The CDR3 covers 15 residues. Trimming left V 0 bases short and J 9 bases short, with 15 bases between. The CDR3 nucleotides are TGTGCCAGCAGTTACTCGAATCGAAAAGGGGCGCCCCAGCATTTT. This encodes CASSYSNRKGAPQHF.

V usage is TRBV5-5 and J usage is TRBJ2-4, with D possibly matching TRBD1 (6 bases). V was pared by 4 bases and J by 3 bases, with 14 bases between. This CDR3 has 15 amino acids. Germline V lookup: CDR1 SGHKS, CDR2 YYEKEE (reference sequence). This CDR3 is CASSPEQGYKNIQYF. The DNA for the CDR3 is TGTGCCAGCAGCCCCGAACAGGGTTACAAAAACATTCAGTACTTC.

This chain joins TRBV5-5 and TRBJ2-1, with a possible D match to TRBD1 (5 bases). The CDR3 loop spans 14 amino acids. Germline assignment: CDR1 SGHKS and CDR2 YYEKEE (reference sequence). The V end lost 2 bases, the J end lost 2 bases, and 8 bases lay between the germline ends. CDR3 in amino acids: CASSFGQTYNEQFF. DNA of the CDR3: TGTGCCAGCAGCTTCGGACAAACCTACAATGAGCAGTTCTTC.

The rearrangement uses TRBV7-6 and TRBJ2-6, with D tentatively TRBD1 (5 bases). The CDR3 has 14 amino acids. The germline CDR1 and CDR2 sequences are SGHVS and FNYEAQ. Trimming took 3 bases from V and 2 from J, leaving 5 bases between them. CDR3 loop: CASSLDTGANVLTF. The CDR3 DNA follows: TGTGCCAGCAGCTTGGACACTGGGGCCAACGTCCTGACTTTC.

The chain recombines TRBV11-3 with TRBJ2-5; D is ambiguous. There are 12 residues in the CDR3. Germline lookup yields CDR1 SGHNT and CDR2 YENEEA. V was trimmed by 5 bases and J by 2 bases, leaving 6 bases between them. The CDR3 is CASSQDQETQYF. The CDR3 DNA reads TGTGCCAGCAGCCAGGATCAAGAGACCCAGTACTTC. The complete variable domain, with remaining parts taken from reference TRBV11-3 and TRBJ2-5, reads EAGVVQSPRYKIIEKKQPVAFWCNPISGHNTLYWYLQNLGQGPELLIRYENEEAVDDSQLPKDRFSAERLKGVDSTLKIQPAELGDSAVYLCASSQDQETQYFGPGTRLLVL.

V and J are TRBV30 and TRBJ1-4, with 7 bases aligning to TRBD1. V dropped 7 bases and J dropped 0; count of bases not matched to a gene: 11. The CDR3 totals 16 residues. Germline V CDR1 and CDR2: GTSNPN, SVGIG (reference sequence). In nucleotides, the CDR3 is TGTGCCTCCGGGGGCGGGACAGATGCAACTAATGAAAAACTGTTTTTT. Protein: CASGGGTDATNEKLFF. The whole variable domain, filled in from reference TRBV30 and TRBJ1-4, reads SQTIHQWPATLVQPVGSPLSLECTVEGTSNPNLYWYRQAAGRGLQLLFYSVGIGQISSEVPQNLSASRPQDRQFILSSKKLLLSDSGFYLCASGGGTDATNEKLFFGSGTQLSVL.

V and J are TRBV19 and TRBJ2-2, with 8 bases matching TRBD2. V shed 3 bases and J 6 bases; nucleotides not matched to a gene: 6. The CDR3 totals 15 residues. Germline V gene sequence: CDR1 LNHDA, CDR2 SQIVND (reference sequence). The CDR3 spells CASSMLPAGAGELFF. CDR3 nucleotide sequence: TGTGCCAGTAGTATGCTCCCAGCGGGAGCCGGGGAGCTGTTTTTT.

The chain carries TRBV9 and TRBJ2-2, with 11 positions matching TRBD2. Germline V CDR1 and CDR2: SGDLS, YYNGEE. Germline trimming cut 2 bases from V and 6 bases from J; bases unmatched to any gene: 3. The CDR3 totals 15 residues. CDR3 coding DNA: TGTGCCAGCAGCGTTTGGACTAGCGGGTCCGGGGAGCTGTTTTTT. This sequence encodes CASSVWTSGSGELFF.

The V gene is TRBV5-1, the J gene TRBJ2-7; D uncertain. V was shortened by 5 bases and J by 0 bases, with 6 bases between the two germline ends. The CDR3 is made up of 12 amino acids. Per germline, CDR1 SGHRS and CDR2 YFSETQ. The CDR3 DNA reads as TGCGCCAGCAGTTCGAGCTCCTACGAGCAGTACTTC. Its protein is CASSSSSYEQYF.

The genes are TRBV6-4 and TRBJ2-7; D is possibly TRBD1 (6 bases). Per the germline V gene, CDR1 is MRHNA and CDR2 is SNTAGT. Deletions cut 7 bases from V and 6 bases from J, with 19 bases between. There are 14 residues in the CDR3. Written as DNA, the CDR3 is TGTGCCAGCACTACAGGGTACCCACCCCCCGAGCAGTACTTC. This sequence encodes CASTTGYPPPEQYF.

This chain joins TRBV7-8 and TRBJ2-7; TRBD1 matches at 7 bases. The CDR3 runs to 12 residues. Looked up from germline, CDR1 is SGHVS and CDR2 is FQNEAQ. Unmatched junction bases numbered 5, after V lost 6 bases and J lost 6 bases. CDR3 nucleotide sequence: TGTGCCAGCAGTCCACAGGGGCGCGAGCAGTACTTC. Residues: CASSPQGREQYF. Full variable domain (missing parts from reference TRBV7-8 and TRBJ2-7): GAGVSQSPRYKVAKRGQDVALRCDPISGHVSLFWYQQALGQGPEFLTYFQNEAQLDKSGLPSDRFFAERPEGSVSTLKIQRTQQEDSAVYLCASSPQGREQYFGPGTRLTVT.